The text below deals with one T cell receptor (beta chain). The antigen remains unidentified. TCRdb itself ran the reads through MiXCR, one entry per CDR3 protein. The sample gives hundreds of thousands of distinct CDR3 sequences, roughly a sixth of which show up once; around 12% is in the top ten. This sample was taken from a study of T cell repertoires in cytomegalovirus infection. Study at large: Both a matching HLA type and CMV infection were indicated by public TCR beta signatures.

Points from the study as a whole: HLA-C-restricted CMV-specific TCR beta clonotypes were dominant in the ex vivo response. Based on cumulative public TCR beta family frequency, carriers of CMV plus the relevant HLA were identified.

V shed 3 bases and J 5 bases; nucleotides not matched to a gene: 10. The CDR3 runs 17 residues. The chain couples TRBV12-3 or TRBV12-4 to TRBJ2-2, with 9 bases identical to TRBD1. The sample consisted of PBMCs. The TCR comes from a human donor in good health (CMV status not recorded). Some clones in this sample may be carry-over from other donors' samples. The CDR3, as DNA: TGTGCCAGCAGTTTTCTGGGACAGGGAGATGGTACCGGGGAGCTGTTTTTT. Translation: CASSFLGQGDGTGELFF.